This T cell receptor beta chain was obtained from a study of shared clonotypes between healthy human individuals. Study conclusions and caveats: In the sorted subsets, rarefaction showed sequencing was incomplete despite large depth. Genetic and exposure-history diversity was limited by the few donors.

Method: immunoSEQ multiplex PCR; TCRdb's copy keeps in-frame clones and lacks some. The sample shows 650,000 to 750,000 clones, around 72% of them seen only once. The V gene lost 6 bases and the J gene lost 8 bases, with 10 bases spanning the gap. The CDR3 contains 11 residues. Germline values: CDR1 LNHNV, CDR2 YYDKDF (reference sequence). Caucasian adults residing in Nashville, Tennessee made up all the donors. With respect to this clone: What it binds is not known.

The clonotype comes from a woman in her thirties in good health. This sequence joins TRBV15 and TRBJ1-1; D is unclear. Sequenced input: memory CD4+ T cells sorted from blood. The subset: CD45RA-negative fraction. CDR3 region: CATRDRQEAFF. The CDR3 DNA follows: TGTGCCACCAGAGATCGGCAAGAAGCTTTCTTT.